The 28 T cell receptor beta chains reported below all come from one sample, sequenced in a study of cytomegalovirus exposure and HLA in healthy donors. Generated by immunoSEQ multiplex PCR, the TCRdb table keeps only in-frame clones and is missing some. This table has under 250,000 clones, over 80% appearing once. Sequencing was carried out using PBMCs. The receptors shown here come from a woman between 18 and 29 years old in good health and CMV-seronegative.

The rearrangement joins TRBV15 to TRBJ1-2, with TRBD1 matching 10 bases. Germline V gene data show CDR1 as LNHNV and CDR2 as YYDKDF (reference sequence). CDR3 length: 13 amino acids. J gave up 7 bases and V 1 base, and 0 bases lay outside the gene matches. The CDR3 here is CATSRGTGGGYTF. Here the CDR3 DNA reads TGTGCCACCAGCAGAGGGACAGGGGGTGGCTACACCTTC.

This clone appeared once. In the same sample, other DNA sequences code for this CDR3. The chain joins TRBV2 to TRBJ1-2; D not certain. Germline V gene lookup returns CDR1 SNHLY and CDR2 FYNNEI. The CDR3 has 13 amino acids. V gave up 3 bases and J gave up 2 bases, with 7 bases separating them. The CDR3 loop reads CASSEGRNYGYTF. Written as DNA, the CDR3 is TGTGCCAGCAGTGAGGGCAGGAACTATGGCTACACCTTC.

This clone has a single count. J is TRBJ2-7 and V is TRBV19, with 7 bases aligning to TRBD1. The V gene's germline CDR1 is LNHDA and CDR2 SQIVND (reference sequence). This CDR3 comprises 13 residues. Trimming at V came to 6 bases and at J to 4 bases, leaving 6 bases not matched to a gene. The CDR3 coding sequence is TGTGCCAGTAGCCAACTCAGGGGGTACGAGCAGTACTTC. Translating it yields CASSQLRGYEQYF.

The chain couples TRBV6-6 to TRBJ1-5, with D possibly TRBD1 on 5 matching bases. V shed 5 bases and J shed 6 bases, with 11 bases lying between them. This CDR3 contains 13 residues. Germline V lookup: CDR1 MNHNY, CDR2 SVGAGI (reference sequence). The CDR3 nucleotides read TGTGCCAGCAGTCTGGGGGTTAGTCAGCCCCAGCATTTT. It translates to CASSLGVSQPQHF.

This clone was seen just once. This chain uses TRBV6-6 with TRBJ1-4; 7 positions agree with TRBD1. The CDR3 length is 15 residues. V was clipped by 5 bases and J by 7 bases; unmatched bases: 10. Germline loops: CDR1 MNHNY, CDR2 SVGAGI (reference sequence). The CDR3 DNA is TGTGCCAGCAGTAAAGACAGGGTGATTTTTGAAAAACTGTTTTTT. This codes for CASSKDRVIFEKLFF.

This rearrangement joins TRBV7-8 to TRBJ1-4; D unclear. The V and J ends lost 5 bases and 5 bases respectively, with 6 bases between them. The CDR3 runs 12 residues. In germline, CDR1 is SGHVS, CDR2 FQNEAQ. CDR3 region: CASSPINEKLFF. The CDR3 coding sequence is TGTGCCAGCAGCCCAATCAATGAAAAACTGTTTTTT. Complete variable domain (other parts from reference TRBV7-8 and TRBJ1-4): GAGVSQSPRYKVAKRGQDVALRCDPISGHVSLFWYQQALGQGPEFLTYFQNEAQLDKSGLPSDRFFAERPEGSVSTLKIQRTQQEDSAVYLCASSPINEKLFFGSGTQLSVL.

The rearrangement uses TRBV19 and TRBJ2-7; TRBD2 agrees at 15 bases. The ends lost 10 bases at V and 0 bases at J; junction bases unmatched: 4. The germline CDR1 and CDR2 sequences are LNHDA and SQIVND (reference sequence). The CDR3 has 15 residues. The CDR3 loop reads CATGTSGGSSYEQYF. CDR3 DNA sequence: TGTGCCACCGGGACTAGCGGGGGGAGCTCCTACGAGCAGTACTTC.

The J gene is TRBJ2-5, the V gene TRBV5-1, with D perhaps matching TRBD2 (6 bases). The CDR3 has 14 residues. Trimming left V 6 bases short and J 0 bases short, with 12 bases between. Germline V gene lookup returns CDR1 SGHRS and CDR2 YFSETQ. The CDR3 nucleotides read TGCGCCAGCAAATGGGGCGGGAACCAAGAGACCCAGTACTTC. Translating gives CASKWGGNQETQYF.

The rearrangement links TRBV5-1 to TRBJ2-1; 11 bases fit TRBD2. This CDR3 spans 15 amino acids. Germline lookup yields CDR1 SGHRS and CDR2 YFSETQ. V lost 2 bases, J lost 3 bases, and 1 base stayed unmatched. CDR3 DNA sequence: TGCGCCAGCAGCTTTAGCGGGGGGGACTACAATGAGCAGTTCTTC. It is translated as CASSFSGGDYNEQFF.

The chain couples TRBV5-1 to TRBJ2-1; TRBD2 matches 8 bases. The V gene's germline CDR1 is SGHRS and CDR2 YFSETQ. The CDR3 has 17 residues. Trimming cost V 4 bases and J 2 bases; bases outside gene matches: 11. In nucleotides, the CDR3 is TGCGCCAGCAGCGGGCCCTCTAGCGGGTTTCCCTACAATGAGCAGTTCTTC. This sequence encodes CASSGPSSGFPYNEQFF.

The chain carries TRBV10-1 and TRBJ2-7, with 10 bases lining up with TRBD2. CDR1 is WNHNN and CDR2 is SYGVQD in the germline V gene (reference sequence). Trimming took 6 bases from V and 6 from J; bases not matched to a gene: 2. The length of the CDR3 is 12 residues. The DNA for the CDR3 is TGCGCCAGCAGCCCTAGCGGGGGCGAGCAGTACTTC. Amino acids: CASSPSGGEQYF.

This clone was picked up a small number of times. The junction shows a germline mismatch at one end, possibly a read error. This rearrangement joins TRBV10-2 to TRBJ2-1, with a weak D call TRBD2 (5 bases). The CDR3 has 13 amino acids. CDR1 and CDR2 from the germline V gene are WSHSY and SAAADI. For the CDR3, the DNA is TGCGCCAGCAATCCGGACTCCAACAATGAGCAGTTCTTC. Translating it yields CASNPDSNNEQFF.

V and J are TRBV7-2 and TRBJ1-1, with D uncertain. The CDR3 totals 13 residues. V was clipped by 8 bases and J by 1 base, with 11 bases between them. CDR1 is SGHTA, CDR2 FQGNSA, per germline. CDR3 DNA: TGTGCCAGCTCCTACACACCGAACACTGAAGCTTTCTTT. It encodes CASSYTPNTEAFF.

This chain uses TRBV2 with TRBJ2-5; tentative D call: TRBD2 (5 bases). Per germline, CDR1 SNHLY and CDR2 FYNNEI. Trimming stripped 6 bases from V and 4 bases from J, with 18 bases between. The CDR3 has 15 amino acids. CDR3 protein: CASRGQVASGETQYF. CDR3 DNA sequence: TGTGCCAGCAGGGGCCAGGTAGCGTCGGGAGAGACCCAGTACTTC.

The J gene is TRBJ1-2, the V gene TRBV7-2; 9 bases align to TRBD1. The CDR3 runs to 17 residues. CDR1 is SGHTA, CDR2 FQGNSA, per germline. With V trimmed by 3 bases and J by 1 base, 9 bases remained unmatched. CDR3 residues: CASSFSGTGRNNYGYTF. The CDR3 coding sequence is TGTGCCAGCAGCTTTTCCGGGACAGGGAGGAATAACTATGGCTACACCTTC.

This clone was seen a handful of times. The rearrangement joins TRBV25-1 to TRBJ1-2; no definite D call. The germline V gene has CDR1 MGHDK and CDR2 SYGVNS. The V end lost 3 bases, the J end lost 0 bases, and 8 bases lay between the germline ends. The CDR3 is 14 residues long. The CDR3 DNA reads TGTGCCAGCAGTGAGGTGGCCACTAACTATGGCTACACCTTC. Translating it yields CASSEVATNYGYTF.

The rearrangement joins TRBV2 to TRBJ1-1; 7 nucleotides align to TRBD1. V lost 1 base, J lost 1 base, and 6 bases stayed unmatched. CDR1 and CDR2 from the germline V gene are SNHLY and FYNNEI. The CDR3 runs 16 residues. The CDR3 is CASSEERNRGNTEAFF. CDR3 nucleotide sequence: TGTGCCAGCAGTGAAGAAAGGAACAGGGGGAACACTGAAGCTTTCTTT. Looking up the rest from reference TRBV2 and TRBJ1-1 gives the full variable domain: EPEVTQTPSHQVTQMGQEVILRCVPISNHLYFYWYRQILGQKVEFLVSFYNNEISEKSEIFDDQFSVERPDGSNFTLKIRSTKLEDSAMYFCASSEERNRGNTEAFFGQGTRLTVV.

CDR3: CARSTKGGYGYTF. The CDR3, as DNA: TGTGCCAGAAGCACCAAGGGGGGTTATGGCTACACCTTC. The rearrangement joins TRBV5-3 to TRBJ1-2, with D perhaps TRBD1 (6 bases). TRBV5-3 is recorded as an ORF, its role being uncertain. This CDR3 is 13 amino acids long. V was clipped by 4 bases and J by 5 bases, with 12 bases between them.

This clone occurred once. CDR3 in amino acids: CASSFRSGGYQETQYF. CDR3 bases: TGCGCCAGCAGCTTTCGAAGCGGGGGGTACCAAGAGACCCAGTACTTC. The V call is TRBV5-1, the J call TRBJ2-5, with 9 bases matching TRBD2. V was clipped by 2 bases and J by 0 bases; unmatched bases: 5. CDR3 length equals 16 residues. CDR1 is SGHRS, CDR2 YFSETQ, per germline.

The V call is TRBV30, the J call TRBJ2-1; D not certain. This CDR3 has 13 residues. V lost 2 bases and J 4 bases, leaving 9 bases between the germline ends. Germline CDR1 GTSNPN, CDR2 SVGIG (reference sequence). The CDR3 here is CAWSPISYNEQFF. In DNA, the CDR3 is TGTGCCTGGAGTCCCATAAGTTACAATGAGCAGTTCTTC.

The genes are TRBV19 and TRBJ1-5; D is perhaps TRBD1 (5 bases). Germline-derived CDR1 and CDR2 are LNHDA and SQIVND (reference sequence). V was clipped by 7 bases and J by 0 bases, with 10 bases between them. The CDR3 contains 14 residues. In nucleotides, the CDR3 is TGTGCCAGTACCCTGACAGCTAGCAATCAGCCCCAGCATTTT. Protein: CASTLTASNQPQHF.

This chain joins TRBV13 and TRBJ2-1; 7 bases match TRBD2. Germline lookup yields CDR1 PRHDT and CDR2 FYEKMQ (reference sequence). Trimming took 7 bases from V and 5 from J; bases not matched to a gene: 5. This CDR3 has 13 residues. The CDR3 DNA reads TGTGCCAGCAATCCGGGACTAAACAATGAGCAGTTCTTC. It yields the protein CASNPGLNNEQFF.

The gene calls are TRBV28 and TRBJ1-1; TRBD1 agrees at 9 bases. V lost 2 bases and J lost 1; bases outside the gene matches: 8. Germline lookup yields CDR1 MDHEN and CDR2 SYDVKM. The CDR3 is made up of 17 amino acids. CDR3 DNA sequence: TGTGCCAGCAGTTTAGGCACAGGGGGCCTGAAGAACACTGAAGCTTTCTTT. Translated, it gives CASSLGTGGLKNTEAFF. Together with reference TRBV28 and TRBJ1-1, the CDR3 gives the full variable domain: DVKVTQSSRYLVKRTGEKVFLECVQDMDHENMFWYRQDPGLGLRLIYFSYDVKMKEKGDIPEGYSVSREKKERFSLILESASTNQTSMYLCASSLGTGGLKNTEAFFGQGTRLTVV.

This clone was observed a few times. The chain links TRBV2 to TRBJ1-3, with TRBD1 matching over 7 bases. Germline V CDR1 and CDR2: SNHLY, FYNNEI. The CDR3 is 15 amino acids. The V segment lost 6 bases and the J segment 0 bases; nucleotides outside the gene matches: 5. In DNA form, the CDR3 reads TGTGCCAGCAGGAGACAGGGCCACTCTGGAAACACCATATATTTT. Translation gives CASRRQGHSGNTIYF.

V is TRBV2 and J is TRBJ2-2, with 10 bases lining up with TRBD1. Germline V CDR1 and CDR2: SNHLY, FYNNEI. This CDR3 has 14 amino acids. Trimming at V came to 7 bases and at J to 7 bases, leaving 6 bases not matched to a gene. The CDR3 region is CASNEDRGYGELFF. The CDR3 nucleotides are TGTGCCAGCAACGAGGACAGGGGGTACGGGGAGCTGTTTTTT.

This clone was recorded once. The V call is TRBV2, the J call TRBJ1-1; D gene unclear. Trimming cost V 5 bases and J 4 bases, with 14 bases left between them. The germline V gene has CDR1 SNHLY and CDR2 FYNNEI. The CDR3 spans 14 residues. CDR3 DNA: TGTGCCAGCAGTATTCCTAGCAGAAGCACTGAAGCTTTCTTT. This translates into CASSIPSRSTEAFF.

The V and J genes are TRBV19 and TRBJ1-5; D call uncertain. CDR1 is LNHDA and CDR2 is SQIVND in the germline V gene (reference sequence). V dropped 3 bases and J dropped 8 bases, with 11 bases sitting between them. The CDR3 loop spans 13 amino acids. DNA for the CDR3: TGTGCCAGTAGTATGAGCCCCGTTGAGCCCCAGCATTTT. Its translation: CASSMSPVEPQHF.

V gene TRBV29-1 combines with J gene TRBJ1-1; TRBD1 agrees at 10 bases. Germline lookup yields CDR1 SQVTM and CDR2 ANQGSEA. The CDR3 contains 15 residues. V lost 6 bases to trimming and J lost 3 bases; unmatched junction nucleotides: 10. CDR3: CSVDRDRGKYTEAFF. Written as DNA, the CDR3 is TGCAGCGTAGACCGGGACAGGGGCAAGTACACTGAAGCTTTCTTT.